These 12 T cell receptor beta chains came from one sample sequenced in a study of blood T cell repertoires in COVID-19. Produced via immunoSEQ multiplex PCR; TCRdb's table is partial and in-frame only. In the table there are about 250,000 clones, 88% of which are singletons. The sample consisted of PBMCs or T cells enriched from blood (not recorded which). The receptors come from a woman aged 50 to 60 who had recovered from COVID-19.

This clone was recorded only once. The chain couples TRBV19 to TRBJ1-2; D gene unclear. This CDR3 contains 12 residues. Germline V gives CDR1 LNHDA, CDR2 SQIVND (reference sequence). V lost 3 bases to trimming and J lost 3 bases, with 5 bases between them. CDR3 DNA sequence: TGTGCCAGTAGTATGCTAGACTATGGCTACACCTTC. Protein sequence: CASSMLDYGYTF.

The chain couples TRBV9 to TRBJ2-2, with 8 bases that match TRBD2. The germline V gene encodes CDR1 SGDLS and CDR2 YYNGEE. V was clipped by 4 bases and J by 3 bases; unmatched bases: 5. The CDR3 sequence is 15 residues long. DNA of the CDR3: TGTGCCAGCAGCTCTACTAGCGGCTACACCGGGGAGCTGTTTTTT. Its protein product is CASSSTSGYTGELFF.

The V call is TRBV14, the J call TRBJ2-4; tentative D call: TRBD2 (6 bases). This CDR3 region has 13 residues. Germline CDR1 SGHDN, CDR2 FVKESK. Between the trimmed V and J ends, which lost 3 bases and 9 bases, there was a span of 12 bases. The CDR3 DNA sequence: TGTGCCAGCAGCCAGGATTGGAGGGGCATTCAGTACTTC. It codes for CASSQDWRGIQYF.

The gene calls are TRBV2 and TRBJ1-5, with D uncertain. The V end was cut by 6 bases, the J end by 0 bases, with 6 bases between. Germline CDR1 and CDR2: SNHLY and FYNNEI. The CDR3 length is 13 residues. The CDR3 coding sequence is TGTGCCAGCAGAATATATAGCAATCAGCCCCAGCATTTT. Translating it yields CASRIYSNQPQHF.

The rearrangement joins TRBV4-1 to TRBJ2-7; 9 bases are shared with TRBD2. The length of the CDR3 is 18 residues. Germline assignment: CDR1 MGHRA and CDR2 YSYEKL. V lost 2 bases and J lost 7; bases outside the gene matches: 18. CDR3 in DNA: TGCGCCAGCAGCCAAAATCTTTTTGCGTTAGCGGGAGTGTCTGAGCAGTACTTC. This encodes CASSQNLFALAGVSEQYF.

This clone was observed once. J is TRBJ2-7 and V is TRBV28; D gene uncertain. This CDR3 region has 14 residues. V was trimmed by 6 bases and J by 3 bases, leaving 15 bases between them. Germline V lookup: CDR1 MDHEN, CDR2 SYDVKM. The CDR3 loop is CASRRLESGYEQYF. DNA of the CDR3: TGTGCCAGCAGGCGCCTTGAGTCCGGCTACGAGCAGTACTTC. Full variable domain (outside the CDR3, taken from reference TRBV28 and TRBJ2-7): DVKVTQSSRYLVKRTGEKVFLECVQDMDHENMFWYRQDPGLGLRLIYFSYDVKMKEKGDIPEGYSVSREKKERFSLILESASTNQTSMYLCASRRLESGYEQYFGPGTRLTVT.

V is TRBV6-2 or TRBV6-3 and J is TRBJ1-2, with D perhaps TRBD1 (5 bases). Trimming took 3 bases from V and 3 from J, leaving 11 bases between them. This CDR3 has 14 residues. CDR1 is MNHEY and CDR2 is SVGEGT in the germline V gene. CDR3 sequence: CASSYTGNYYGYTF. CDR3 bases: TGTGCCAGCAGTTATACAGGAAATTACTATGGCTACACCTTC.

This chain links TRBV20-1 with TRBJ2-3; D is unresolved. V dropped 3 bases and J dropped 1 base, with 11 bases sitting between them. There are 14 residues in the CDR3. Germline-derived CDR1 and CDR2 are DFQATT and SNEGSKA (reference sequence). The CDR3 region is CSASQAWGTDTQYF. Written as DNA, the CDR3 is TGCAGTGCTAGTCAGGCATGGGGCACAGATACGCAGTATTTT.

This chain links TRBV28 with TRBJ1-2; D unclear. Trimming stripped 2 bases from V and 6 bases from J, with 19 bases between. From germline, CDR1 is MDHEN and CDR2 SYDVKM. The CDR3 runs 16 residues. CDR3 nucleotide sequence: TGTGCCAGCAGTTTAGTAGGGAGGAACAGAAGCGATGGCTACACCTTC. Its translation: CASSLVGRNRSDGYTF.

The rearrangement links TRBV29-1 to TRBJ1-2, with 8 nucleotides matching TRBD1. J lost 3 bases, V lost 4 bases, and 1 base had no gene match. From germline, CDR1 is SQVTM and CDR2 ANQGSEA. This CDR3 has 12 amino acids. The CDR3 reads CSVVTGDYGYTF. Here the CDR3 DNA reads TGCAGCGTTGTGACAGGGGACTATGGCTACACCTTC.

The chain employs TRBV10-3 and TRBJ1-1; 7 nucleotides line up with TRBD1. Germline V gene lookup returns CDR1 ENHRY and CDR2 SYGVKD. CDR3 length: 13 residues. V lost 2 bases and J lost 3; bases outside the gene matches: 0. This CDR3 is CAISEDRDTEAFF. CDR3 bases: TGTGCCATCAGTGAGGACAGGGACACTGAAGCTTTCTTT.

The chain couples TRBV5-4 to TRBJ1-6; tentative D call: TRBD1 (5 bases). Germline CDR1 reads SGHNT; CDR2 reads YYREEE (reference sequence). V gave up 1 base and J gave up 4 bases, with 21 bases separating them. CDR3 length equals 19 residues. CDR3 residues: CASSLTVAALGAYNSPLHF. Here the CDR3 DNA reads TGTGCCAGCAGCTTGACTGTGGCAGCCTTAGGGGCTTATAATTCACCCCTCCACTTT.